A selection of T cell receptor beta chains follows, all from one sample in a study of blood T cells in healthy people across ages. MiXCR, run by TCRdb on the 5' RACE reads, gives a single entry per CDR3 protein. The profile covers hundreds of thousands of distinct CDR3 sequences, with 40% to 65% appearing a single time and roughly 12% taken by the ten largest. The sequenced material came from blood. The source is a woman of 80 years or more in good health. Both conserved end residues are part of each CDR3. A D gene is named only where the DNA matches it firmly. Some rows have no size entry. The others give once, few or many, or a class for an expanded clone.

v_gene: TRBV6-5; d_gene: TRBD2; j_gene: TRBJ2-1; abundance: many; CDR3aa: CASSYFSGDNEQFF; CDR3nt: TGTGCCAGCAGTTACTTCAGCGGGGACAATGAGCAGTTCTTC
v_gene: TRBV7-2; d_gene: TRBD1; j_gene: TRBJ1-6; abundance: few; CDR3aa: CASSTRTGDNSPLHF; CDR3nt: TGTGCCAGCAGCACCCGGACAGGAGATAATTCACCCCTCCACTTT
v_gene: TRBV6-5; d_gene: .; j_gene: TRBJ1-2; abundance: .; CDR3aa: CASRSGGGYGYTF; CDR3nt: TGTGCCAGCAGATCTGGTGGGGGCTATGGCTACACCTTC
v_gene: TRBV10-3; d_gene: TRBD1; j_gene: TRBJ2-7; abundance: .; CDR3aa: CAISDLGGTGPYEQYF; CDR3nt: TGTGCCATCAGTGATCTCGGGGGGACAGGGCCCTACGAGCAGTACTTC
v_gene: TRBV7-2; d_gene: .; j_gene: TRBJ2-4; abundance: .; CDR3aa: CASSLVGGVIQYF; CDR3nt: TGTGCCAGCAGCTTAGTGGGCGGGGTCATTCAGTACTTC
v_gene: TRBV7-9; d_gene: .; j_gene: TRBJ2-3; abundance: many; CDR3aa: CASSPSFITDTQYF; CDR3nt: TGTGCCAGCAGCCCGTCGTTTATCACAGATACGCAGTATTTT
v_gene: TRBV2; d_gene: .; j_gene: TRBJ2-1; abundance: .; CDR3aa: CASSEDGCNEQFF; CDR3nt: TGTGCCAGCAGTGAGGACGGGTGCAATGAGCAGTTCTTC
v_gene: TRBV29-1; d_gene: .; j_gene: TRBJ1-2; abundance: .; CDR3aa: CSAGRQASYGYTF; CDR3nt: TGCAGCGCCGGACGACAGGCGAGTTATGGCTACACCTTC
v_gene: TRBV5-1; d_gene: .; j_gene: TRBJ1-2; abundance: .; CDR3aa: CASSVGQSNYGYTF; CDR3nt: TGCGCCAGCAGCGTGGGACAAAGTAACTATGGCTACACCTTC
v_gene: TRBV20-1; d_gene: TRBD2; j_gene: TRBJ2-1; abundance: .; CDR3aa: CSARATRRGGGRAGNEQFF; CDR3nt: TGCAGTGCTAGAGCTACGAGGAGAGGGGGCGGGAGGGCTGGTAATGAGCAGTTCTTC
v_gene: TRBV9; d_gene: .; j_gene: TRBJ2-3; abundance: many; CDR3aa: CASNPPGSSTDTQYF; CDR3nt: TGTGCCAGCAACCCCCCGGGTTCTAGCACAGATACGCAGTATTTT
v_gene: TRBV27; d_gene: .; j_gene: TRBJ2-2; abundance: .; CDR3aa: CASSLDERYTGELFF; CDR3nt: TGTGCCAGCAGTTTAGATGAACGATACACCGGGGAGCTGTTTTTT
v_gene: TRBV12-3/TRBV12-4; d_gene: TRBD1; j_gene: TRBJ2-3; abundance: .; CDR3aa: CASSLVEGGGQGISDTQYF; CDR3nt: TGTGCCAGCAGTTTAGTCGAGGGTGGGGGACAGGGTATTTCAGATACGCAGTATTTT
v_gene: TRBV7-3; d_gene: .; j_gene: TRBJ2-7; abundance: many; CDR3aa: CASSLTTGGIIYEQYF; CDR3nt: TGTGCCAGCAGCTTGACAACCGGGGGAATAATTTACGAGCAGTACTTC
v_gene: TRBV20-1; d_gene: TRBD1; j_gene: TRBJ1-2; abundance: .; CDR3aa: CSARDNGAWTGGSYTF; CDR3nt: TGCAGTGCTAGAGATAATGGAGCTTGGACAGGGGGCAGCTACACCTTC
v_gene: TRBV20-1; d_gene: TRBD2; j_gene: TRBJ2-1; abundance: many; CDR3aa: CSVILAGVAGTGEQFF; CDR3nt: TGCAGCGTTATTCTAGCGGGAGTGGCCGGAACGGGTGAGCAGTTCTTC
v_gene: TRBV7-2; d_gene: TRBD2; j_gene: TRBJ2-5; abundance: few; CDR3aa: CASSLGGLGNEQYF; CDR3nt: TGTGCCAGCAGCTTAGGGGGACTAGGGAATGAGCAGTACTTC
v_gene: TRBV7-2; d_gene: .; j_gene: TRBJ2-3; abundance: .; CDR3aa: CASSRGMGGTDTQYF; CDR3nt: TGTGCCAGCAGCCGTGGGATGGGAGGCACAGATACGCAGTATTTT
v_gene: TRBV6-1; d_gene: .; j_gene: TRBJ1-4; abundance: .; CDR3aa: CASSEDAGRGKLFF; CDR3nt: TGTGCCAGCAGTGAAGATGCAGGGAGGGGAAAACTGTTTTTT
v_gene: TRBV7-8; d_gene: .; j_gene: TRBJ1-1; abundance: .; CDR3aa: CASSLGLVGNTEAFF; CDR3nt: TGTGCCAGCAGCTTAGGTTTGGTTGGGAACACTGAAGCTTTCTTT
v_gene: TRBV6-5; d_gene: TRBD2; j_gene: TRBJ2-1; abundance: .; CDR3aa: CASSLTSGGYGQFF; CDR3nt: TGTGCCAGCAGTTTAACTAGCGGGGGGTATGGGCAGTTCTTC
v_gene: TRBV7-2; d_gene: .; j_gene: TRBJ1-2; abundance: .; CDR3aa: CASSLDGRGGYTF; CDR3nt: TGTGCCAGCAGCTTAGACGGTCGGGGTGGCTACACCTTC
v_gene: TRBV28; d_gene: .; j_gene: TRBJ2-3; abundance: .; CDR3aa: CASTAALGVTDTQYF; CDR3nt: TGTGCCAGCACCGCGGCCCTTGGGGTCACAGATACGCAGTATTTT
v_gene: TRBV6-1; d_gene: .; j_gene: TRBJ1-2; abundance: .; CDR3aa: CASSEGGRDYGYTF; CDR3nt: TGTGCCAGCAGTGAAGGAGGGAGAGACTATGGCTACACCTTC
v_gene: TRBV10-1; d_gene: .; j_gene: TRBJ2-7; abundance: once; CDR3aa: CASSEGGRDNEQYF; CDR3nt: TGCGCCAGCAGTGAGGGGGGGCGCGACAATGAGCAGTACTTC
v_gene: TRBV3-1; d_gene: .; j_gene: TRBJ2-7; abundance: .; CDR3aa: CASSQGPIIEQYF; CDR3nt: TGTGCCAGCAGCCAGGGGCCCATCATCGAGCAGTACTTC
v_gene: TRBV12-3/TRBV12-4; d_gene: .; j_gene: TRBJ2-3; abundance: .; CDR3aa: CASSCFPPDTQYF; CDR3nt: TGTGCCAGCAGTTGTTTCCCCCCAGATACGCAGTATTTT